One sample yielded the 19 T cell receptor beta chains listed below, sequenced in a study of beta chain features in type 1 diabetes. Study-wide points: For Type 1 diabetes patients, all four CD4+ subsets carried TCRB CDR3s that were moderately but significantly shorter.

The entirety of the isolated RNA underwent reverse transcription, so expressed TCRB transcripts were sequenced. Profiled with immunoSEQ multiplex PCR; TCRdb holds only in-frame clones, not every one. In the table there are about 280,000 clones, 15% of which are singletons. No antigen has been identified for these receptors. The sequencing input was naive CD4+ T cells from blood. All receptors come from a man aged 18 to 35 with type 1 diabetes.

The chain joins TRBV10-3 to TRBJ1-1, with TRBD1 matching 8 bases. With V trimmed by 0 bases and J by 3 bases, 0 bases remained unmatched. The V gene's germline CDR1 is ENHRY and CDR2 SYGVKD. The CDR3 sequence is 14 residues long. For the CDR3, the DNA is TGTGCCATCAGTGAGTCGACAGGGGACACTGAAGCTTTCTTT. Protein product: CAISESTGDTEAFF.

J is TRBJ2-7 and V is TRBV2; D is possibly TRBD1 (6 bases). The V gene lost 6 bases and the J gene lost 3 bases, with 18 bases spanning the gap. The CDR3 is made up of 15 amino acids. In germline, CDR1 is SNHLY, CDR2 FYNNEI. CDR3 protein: CASRRIQGPLYEQYF. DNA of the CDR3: TGTGCCAGCAGACGAATACAGGGTCCTCTCTACGAGCAGTACTTC.

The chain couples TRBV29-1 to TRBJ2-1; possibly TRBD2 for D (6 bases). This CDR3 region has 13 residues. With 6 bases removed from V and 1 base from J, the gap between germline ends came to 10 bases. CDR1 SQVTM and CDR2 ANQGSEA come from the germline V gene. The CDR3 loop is CSVDGGSYNEQFF. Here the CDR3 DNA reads TGCAGCGTCGACGGGGGTTCCTACAATGAGCAGTTCTTC.

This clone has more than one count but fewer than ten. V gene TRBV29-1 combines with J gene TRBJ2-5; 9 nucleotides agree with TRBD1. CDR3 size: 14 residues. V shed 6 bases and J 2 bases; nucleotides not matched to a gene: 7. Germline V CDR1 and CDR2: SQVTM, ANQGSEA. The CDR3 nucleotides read TGCAGCGTGGACAGGGGAGTGGGGCAAGAGACCCAGTACTTC. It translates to CSVDRGVGQETQYF.

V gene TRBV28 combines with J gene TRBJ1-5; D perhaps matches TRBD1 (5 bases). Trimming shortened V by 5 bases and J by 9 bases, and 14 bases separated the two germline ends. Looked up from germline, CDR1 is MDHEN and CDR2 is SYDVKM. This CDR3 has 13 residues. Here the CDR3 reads CASSLEWGGPQHF. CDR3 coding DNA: TGTGCCAGCAGTCTAGAGTGGGGGGGGCCCCAGCATTTT.

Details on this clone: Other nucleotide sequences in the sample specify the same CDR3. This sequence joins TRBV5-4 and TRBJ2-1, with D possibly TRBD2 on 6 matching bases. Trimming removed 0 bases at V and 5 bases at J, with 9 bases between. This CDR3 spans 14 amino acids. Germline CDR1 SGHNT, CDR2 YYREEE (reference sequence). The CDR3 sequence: CASSLDGGNNEQFF. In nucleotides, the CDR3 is TGTGCCAGCAGCTTGGACGGGGGAAACAATGAGCAGTTCTTC. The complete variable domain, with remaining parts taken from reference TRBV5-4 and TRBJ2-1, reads ETGVTQSPTHLIKTRGQQVTLRCSSQSGHNTVSWYQQALGQGPQFIFQYYREEENGRGNFPPRFSGLQFPNYSSELNVNALELDDSALYLCASSLDGGNNEQFFGPGTRLTVL.

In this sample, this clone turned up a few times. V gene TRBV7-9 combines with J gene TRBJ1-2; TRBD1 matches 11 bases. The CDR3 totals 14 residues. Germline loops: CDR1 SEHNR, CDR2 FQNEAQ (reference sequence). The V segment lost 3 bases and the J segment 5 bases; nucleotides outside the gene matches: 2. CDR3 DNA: TGTGCCAGCAGCTTCGGACAGGGGGCGTATGGCTACACCTTC. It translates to CASSFGQGAYGYTF.

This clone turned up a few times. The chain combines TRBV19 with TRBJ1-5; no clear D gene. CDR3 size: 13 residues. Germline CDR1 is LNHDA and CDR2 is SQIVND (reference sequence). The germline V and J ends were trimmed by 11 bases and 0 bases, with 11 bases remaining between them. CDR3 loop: CAAEGNSNQPQHF. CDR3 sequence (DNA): TGTGCCGCCGAGGGCAATAGCAATCAGCCCCAGCATTTT.

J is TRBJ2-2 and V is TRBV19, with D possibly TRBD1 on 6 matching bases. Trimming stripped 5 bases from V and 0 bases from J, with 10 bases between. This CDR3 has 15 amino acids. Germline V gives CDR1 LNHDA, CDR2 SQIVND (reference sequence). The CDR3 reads CASSPRQANTGELFF. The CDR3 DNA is TGTGCCAGTAGTCCACGACAGGCGAACACCGGGGAGCTGTTTTTT. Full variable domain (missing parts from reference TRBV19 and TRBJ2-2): DGGITQSPKYLFRKEGQNVTLSCEQNLNHDAMYWYRQDPGQGLRLIYYSQIVNDFQKGDIAEGYSVSREKKESFPLTVTSAQKNPTAFYLCASSPRQANTGELFFGEGSRLTVL.

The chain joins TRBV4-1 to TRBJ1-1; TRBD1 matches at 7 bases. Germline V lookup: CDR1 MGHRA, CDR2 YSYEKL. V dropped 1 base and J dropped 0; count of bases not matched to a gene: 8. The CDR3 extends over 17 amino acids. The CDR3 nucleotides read TGCGCCAGCAGCCAAGGCCTGGGACAGCCTTTGAACACTGAAGCTTTCTTT. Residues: CASSQGLGQPLNTEAFF.

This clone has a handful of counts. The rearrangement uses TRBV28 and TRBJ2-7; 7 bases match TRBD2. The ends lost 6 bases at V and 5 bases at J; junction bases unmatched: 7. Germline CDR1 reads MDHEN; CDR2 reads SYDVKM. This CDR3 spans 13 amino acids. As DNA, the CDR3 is TGTGCCAGCAGCTACCGACTAGCACACGAGCAGTACTTC. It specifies CASSYRLAHEQYF.

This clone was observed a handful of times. CDR3 loop: CAWGTGLSYEQYF. As DNA, the CDR3 is TGTGCCTGGGGGACAGGACTTTCCTACGAGCAGTACTTC. V and J are TRBV30 and TRBJ2-7; 8 nucleotides match TRBD1. Germline V gene lookup returns CDR1 GTSNPN and CDR2 SVGIG (reference sequence). The CDR3 is made up of 13 amino acids. V lost 5 bases, J lost 1 base, and 4 bases stayed unmatched.

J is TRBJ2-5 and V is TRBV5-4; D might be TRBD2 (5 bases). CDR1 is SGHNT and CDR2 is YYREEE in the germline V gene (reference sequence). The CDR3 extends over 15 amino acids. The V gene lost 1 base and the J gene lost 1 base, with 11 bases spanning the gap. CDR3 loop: CASSLRVATQETQYF. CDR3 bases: TGTGCCAGCAGCTTGAGGGTAGCGACCCAAGAGACCCAGTACTTC.

In DNA, the CDR3 is TGTGCCAGCAGCTTAGGGAACAGCCTAATGAACACTGAAGCTTTCTTT. Its protein is CASSLGNSLMNTEAFF. The gene calls are TRBV11-2 and TRBJ1-1; D gene uncertain. The V gene lost 1 base and the J gene lost 0 bases, with 12 bases spanning the gap. This CDR3 region has 16 residues. CDR1 and CDR2 (germline): SGHAT, FQNNGV.

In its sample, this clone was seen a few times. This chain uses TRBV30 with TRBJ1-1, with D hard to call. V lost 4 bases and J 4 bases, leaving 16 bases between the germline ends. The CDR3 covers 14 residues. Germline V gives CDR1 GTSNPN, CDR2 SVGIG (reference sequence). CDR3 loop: CAWNDLPAVTEAFF. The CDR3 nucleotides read TGTGCCTGGAACGACCTACCAGCGGTCACTGAAGCTTTCTTT.

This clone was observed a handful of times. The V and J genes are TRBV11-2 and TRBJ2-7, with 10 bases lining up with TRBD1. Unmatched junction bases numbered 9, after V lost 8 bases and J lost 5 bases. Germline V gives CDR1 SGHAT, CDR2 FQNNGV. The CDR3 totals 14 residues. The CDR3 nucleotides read TGTGCCAGCGGCGCCCGGGACAGGGGCGACGAGCAGTACTTC. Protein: CASGARDRGDEQYF.

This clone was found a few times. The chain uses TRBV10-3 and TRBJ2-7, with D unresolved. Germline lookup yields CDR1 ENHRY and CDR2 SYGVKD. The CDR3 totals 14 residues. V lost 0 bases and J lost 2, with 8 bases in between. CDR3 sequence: CAISESSGTYEQYF. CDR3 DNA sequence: TGTGCCATCAGTGAGTCGTCGGGTACCTACGAGCAGTACTTC.

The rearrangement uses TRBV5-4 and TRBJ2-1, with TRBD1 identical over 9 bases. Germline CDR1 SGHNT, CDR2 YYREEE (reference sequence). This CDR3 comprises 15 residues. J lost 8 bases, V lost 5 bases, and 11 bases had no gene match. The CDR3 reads CASSLTGTGSDEQFF. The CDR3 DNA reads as TGTGCCAGCAGTCTCACCGGGACAGGGTCTGATGAGCAGTTCTTC.

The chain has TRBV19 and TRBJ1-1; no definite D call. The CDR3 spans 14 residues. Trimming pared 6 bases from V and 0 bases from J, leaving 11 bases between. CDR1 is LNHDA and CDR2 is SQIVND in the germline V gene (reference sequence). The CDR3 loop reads CASRRLLLNTEAFF. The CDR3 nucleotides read TGTGCCAGTAGGCGCCTGCTTCTGAACACTGAAGCTTTCTTT.